This entry lists 19 T cell receptor beta chains sequenced from one sample in a study of beta chain features in type 1 diabetes. Sequencing targeted expressed TCRB transcripts, as all isolated RNA had been reverse transcribed. TCRdb keeps only in-frame clones here, not all; method: immunoSEQ multiplex PCR. The sample consists of hundreds of thousands of clones, roughly 12% of them appearing once. The material sequenced was naive CD4+ T cells from blood. These receptors were taken from a man aged 18 to 35 in good health.

The chain couples TRBV28 to TRBJ1-1; tentative D call: TRBD1 (5 bases). The CDR3 has 13 residues. V lost 3 bases and J lost 8, with 13 bases in between. CDR1 is MDHEN, CDR2 SYDVKM, per germline. For the CDR3, the DNA is TGTGCCAGCAGTTTTTACCTGGGGGGGGAAGCTTTCTTT. The encoded protein is CASSFYLGGEAFF.

The chain joins TRBV7-3 to TRBJ1-2; TRBD1 might be the D (5 bases). Germline CDR1 reads SGHTA; CDR2 reads FQGTGA. The V end lost 1 base, the J end lost 3 bases, and 12 bases lay between the germline ends. The CDR3 loop spans 15 amino acids. The CDR3 bases are TGTGCCAGCAGCTTAAGGCCAGGGATGGACTATGGCTACACCTTC. Encoded protein: CASSLRPGMDYGYTF.

V is TRBV30 and J is TRBJ1-3, with 8 bases identical to TRBD1. The junction had 4 bases not matched to a gene; V was cut back by 2 bases and J by 4 bases. Germline V lookup: CDR1 GTSNPN, CDR2 SVGIG (reference sequence). The CDR3 is 14 amino acids. CDR3 loop: CAWSRTGRGNTIYF. In DNA form, the CDR3 reads TGTGCCTGGAGTCGGACAGGGAGAGGAAACACCATATATTTT.

The genes are TRBV7-2 and TRBJ2-5; TRBD2 aligns across 10 bases. Germline V gives CDR1 SGHTA, CDR2 FQGNSA. V was clipped by 1 base and J by 5 bases; unmatched bases: 1. This CDR3 has 14 amino acids. As DNA, the CDR3 is TGTGCCAGCAGCTTAGTGACTAGCGGGGAGACCCAGTACTTC. Its translation: CASSLVTSGETQYF.

This clone occurred a few times. The chain carries TRBV2 and TRBJ2-5, with D maybe TRBD1 (6 bases). V lost 7 bases and J 5 bases, leaving 20 bases between the germline ends. CDR1 and CDR2 from the germline V gene are SNHLY and FYNNEI. This CDR3 region has 15 residues. The CDR3 nucleotides read TGTGCCAGCATCTTCGACCTTCGTCAGGGGGAGACCCAGTACTTC. Protein: CASIFDLRQGETQYF.

The sample holds a few counts of this clone. The chain uses TRBV4-2 and TRBJ2-5; TRBD2 matches at 11 bases. CDR1 is LGHNA, CDR2 YNFKEQ, per germline. Trimming cost V 4 bases and J 5 bases; bases outside gene matches: 12. The CDR3 is 17 residues long. Here the CDR3 DNA reads TGTGCCAGCAGCCTCGAGGGGCTAGCGGGGGGTGGTGAGACCCAGTACTTC. The encoded protein is CASSLEGLAGGGETQYF.

V usage is TRBV4-2 and J usage is TRBJ1-1; D may be TRBD1 (5 bases). The germline V and J ends were trimmed by 0 bases and 1 base, with 12 bases remaining between them. Germline V gene data show CDR1 as LGHNA and CDR2 as YNFKEQ. The CDR3 is 16 amino acids. The CDR3 DNA sequence: TGTGCCAGCAGCCAAGATACAGGATTCGGGAACACTGAAGCTTTCTTT. Translating gives CASSQDTGFGNTEAFF.

A few counts support this clone. This chain joins TRBV5-4 and TRBJ2-3; D not certain. Germline loops: CDR1 SGHNT, CDR2 YYREEE (reference sequence). Trimming shortened V by 5 bases and J by 0 bases, and 7 bases separated the two germline ends. The CDR3 extends over 13 amino acids. DNA of the CDR3: TGTGCCAGCAGACAGTATAGCACAGATACGCAGTATTTT. Translated: CASRQYSTDTQYF. The variable domain in full, completed from reference TRBV5-4 and TRBJ2-3, reads ETGVTQSPTHLIKTRGQQVTLRCSSQSGHNTVSWYQQALGQGPQFIFQYYREEENGRGNFPPRFSGLQFPNYSSELNVNALELDDSALYLCASRQYSTDTQYFGPGTRLTVL.

Only a few counts were recorded for this clone. The CDR3 nucleotides are TGCGCCAGCAGCCCGGGACAGGGGTATGCTGAAAAACTGTTTTTT. It yields the protein CASSPGQGYAEKLFF. The genes are TRBV5-1 and TRBJ1-4, with 10 bases aligning to TRBD1. V shed 4 bases and J 7 bases; nucleotides not matched to a gene: 7. The V gene's germline CDR1 is SGHRS and CDR2 YFSETQ. The CDR3 extends over 15 amino acids.

This clone was recorded a few times. The chain couples TRBV7-3 to TRBJ2-1; possible D gene TRBD1, 6 bases. CDR1 and CDR2 (germline): SGHTA, FQGTGA. Trimming removed 5 bases from V and 3 bases from J, with 14 bases in between. The length of the CDR3 is 15 residues. The CDR3 sequence: CASSPGQGGYNEQFF. CDR3 nucleotide sequence: TGTGCCAGCAGCCCGGGACAAGGGGGCTACAATGAGCAGTTCTTC.

In its sample, this clone was seen a few times. The chain carries TRBV18 and TRBJ1-1; 11 bases agree with TRBD1. This CDR3 is built from 14 residues. With 3 bases clipped from V and 5 bases from J, the junction kept 2 bases outside the gene matches. CDR1 is KGHSH, CDR2 LQKENI, per germline. Here the CDR3 reads CASSPRDRGTEAFF. The CDR3 region has the DNA TGTGCCAGCTCACCCCGGGACAGGGGGACTGAAGCTTTCTTT. Full variable domain (outside the CDR3, taken from reference TRBV18 and TRBJ1-1): NAGVMQNPRHLVRRRGQEARLRCSPMKGHSHVYWYRQLPEEGLKFMVYLQKENIIDESGMPKERFSAEFPKEGPSILRIQQVVRGDSAAYFCASSPRDRGTEAFFGQGTRLTVV.

This clone was recorded a few times. This rearrangement joins TRBV30 to TRBJ2-3; unclear D gene. V was cut by 2 bases and J by 0 bases, with 12 bases left in between. The germline V gene encodes CDR1 GTSNPN and CDR2 SVGIG (reference sequence). The CDR3 covers 15 residues. This CDR3 is CAWSPLWRSTDTQYF. Written as DNA, the CDR3 is TGTGCCTGGAGTCCCCTATGGCGGAGCACAGATACGCAGTATTTT.

The chain has TRBV5-1 and TRBJ2-5; 8 bases align to TRBD2. Germline CDR1 reads SGHRS; CDR2 reads YFSETQ. Germline trimming cut 5 bases from V and 5 bases from J; bases unmatched to any gene: 8. The CDR3 is 14 amino acids. The CDR3 sequence is CASRNGRARETQYF. The CDR3 bases are TGCGCCAGCAGAAACGGGAGGGCCCGTGAGACCCAGTACTTC. Drawing the rest from reference TRBV5-1 and TRBJ2-5, the complete variable domain is KAGVTQTPRYLIKTRGQQVTLSCSPISGHRSVSWYQQTPGQGLQFLFEYFSETQRNKGNFPGRFSGRQFSNSRSEMNVSTLELGDSALYLCASRNGRARETQYFGPGTRLLVL.

The chain couples TRBV7-2 to TRBJ2-3; D ambiguous. V lost 1 base and J 0 bases, leaving 5 bases between the germline ends. The germline V gene encodes CDR1 SGHTA and CDR2 FQGNSA. CDR3 size: 14 residues. CDR3: CASSLGQSTDTQYF. The CDR3 nucleotides are TGTGCCAGCAGCTTAGGACAAAGCACAGATACGCAGTATTTT.

Only a few counts were recorded for this clone. Likely a read error: the CDR3 ends without its conserved phenylalanine or tryptophan. Because the CDR3's place on the DNA is in doubt, the DNA is left out and the CDR3 is given as listed by TCRdb. The CDR3 region is CASSPDRDVFLV. The chain has TRBV18 and TRBJ2-3; the D segment call TRBD1 is taken from the table without a DNA check. The germline gives CDR1 KGHSH, CDR2 LQKENI. The CDR3 region is 12 residues in length, termini included.

This clone turned up a few times. The chain is built from TRBV28 and TRBJ2-7; D is possibly TRBD2 (5 bases). The germline gives CDR1 MDHEN, CDR2 SYDVKM. CDR3 length: 15 residues. V gave up 2 bases and J gave up 0 bases, with 11 bases separating them. CDR3 protein: CASSLASRDSYEQYF. CDR3 sequence (DNA): TGTGCCAGCAGTTTAGCGTCCCGGGACTCCTACGAGCAGTACTTC.

The chain has TRBV10-2 and TRBJ1-2; perhaps TRBD1 as D (6 bases). The CDR3 sequence is 13 residues long. With 4 bases removed from V and 7 bases from J, the gap between germline ends came to 13 bases. Germline lookup yields CDR1 WSHSY and CDR2 SAAADI. Here the CDR3 DNA reads TGCGCCAGCAGTGGGGGGCCCTCAGGTGGCTACACCTTC. It translates to CASSGGPSGGYTF.

Turning to this clone: Other DNA sequences in the sample encode the same CDR3. The CDR3 bases are TGTGCCTGGGGTAGCGGGAGTGGCACAGATACGCAGTATTTT. This gives the protein CAWGSGSGTDTQYF. J is TRBJ2-3 and V is TRBV30, with 9 bases aligning to TRBD2. V was clipped by 5 bases and J by 1 base; unmatched bases: 4. CDR1 and CDR2 (germline): GTSNPN, SVGIG (reference sequence). The CDR3 loop spans 14 amino acids.

The gene calls are TRBV7-2 and TRBJ1-2; the match to TRBD1 covers 7 bases. After removal of 5 bases from V and 3 bases from J, the junction contained 3 bases not matched to a gene. Germline lookup yields CDR1 SGHTA and CDR2 FQGNSA. CDR3 length equals 13 residues. The CDR3 DNA follows: TGTGCCAGCAGCGAGACAGGGTACTATGGCTACACCTTC. This codes for CASSETGYYGYTF.